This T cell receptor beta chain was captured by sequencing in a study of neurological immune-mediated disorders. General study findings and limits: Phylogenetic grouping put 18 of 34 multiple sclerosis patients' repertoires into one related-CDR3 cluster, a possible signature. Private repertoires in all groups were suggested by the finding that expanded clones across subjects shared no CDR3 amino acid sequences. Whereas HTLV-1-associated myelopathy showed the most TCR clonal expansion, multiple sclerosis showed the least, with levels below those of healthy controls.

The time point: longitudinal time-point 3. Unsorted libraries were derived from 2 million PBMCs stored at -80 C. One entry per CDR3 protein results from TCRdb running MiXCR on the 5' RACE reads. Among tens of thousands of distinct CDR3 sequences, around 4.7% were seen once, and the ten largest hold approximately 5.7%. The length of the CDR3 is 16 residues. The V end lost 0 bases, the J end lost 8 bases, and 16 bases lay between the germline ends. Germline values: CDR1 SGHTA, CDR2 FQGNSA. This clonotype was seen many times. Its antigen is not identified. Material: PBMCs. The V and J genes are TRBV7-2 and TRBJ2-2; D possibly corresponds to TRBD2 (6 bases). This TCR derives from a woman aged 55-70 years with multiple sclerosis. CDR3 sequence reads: CASSLAPGLSSGELFF. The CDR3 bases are TGTGCCAGCAGCTTAGCCCCCGGACTATCTTCTGGGGAGCTGTTTTTT.